Shown below are 24 T cell receptor beta chains from a single sample sequenced in a study of T cells in Graves' hyperthyroidism and ophthalmopathy. The TCR beta CDR3 regions underwent amplification using RNA transcripts as the source. TCR CDR3 underwent first-round RT-PCR with the HTBI primer set. MiXCR, applied by TCRdb to the multiplex PCR reads, yields one record per CDR3 protein. This table holds around 800,000 distinct CDR3 sequences, over 35% found once. The sample taken for sequencing was blood. These receptor sequences come from a man aged 18-30 years with Graves' hyperthyroidism.

This clonotype was seen at least ten times. The chain combines TRBV20-1 with TRBJ1-4; TRBD1 matches at 7 bases. CDR1 and CDR2 from the germline V gene are DFQATT and SNEGSKA (reference sequence). With 3 bases clipped from V and 7 bases from J, the junction kept 11 bases outside the gene matches. CDR3 size: 15 residues. The CDR3 region has the DNA TGCAGTGCTAGGGCTCGACAGGGAAGAGGTGAAAAACTGTTTTTT. Protein sequence: CSARARQGRGEKLFF.

This chain joins TRBV5-1 and TRBJ1-1; D not resolved. The CDR3 has 15 amino acids. Germline V lookup: CDR1 SGHRS, CDR2 YFSETQ. Trimming shortened V by 4 bases and J by 5 bases, and 18 bases separated the two germline ends. For the CDR3, the DNA is TGCGCCAGCAGCGTGGAACCCGGGAGAATGACTGAAGCTTTCTTT. This gives the protein CASSVEPGRMTEAFF.

The table lists this clonotype with many counts. The J gene is TRBJ1-1, the V gene TRBV7-9; D perhaps matches TRBD1 (6 bases). CDR3 size: 17 residues. Between the trimmed V and J ends, which lost 5 bases and 6 bases, there was a span of 25 bases. Germline V gives CDR1 SEHNR, CDR2 FQNEAQ (reference sequence). CDR3 coding DNA: TGTGCCAGCAGCCCGCCGTTGCCAAGGGGGGGGGTGGCTGAAGCTTTCTTT. It translates to CASSPPLPRGGVAEAFF.

The rearrangement joins TRBV25-1 to TRBJ1-2, with D uncertain. The germline CDR1 and CDR2 sequences are MGHDK and SYGVNS. V lost 4 bases and J 3 bases, leaving 12 bases between the germline ends. The length of the CDR3 is 14 residues. The CDR3 region has the DNA TGTGCCAGCAGTGTTCCGGGTCGCGACTATGGCTACACCTTC. Encoded protein: CASSVPGRDYGYTF.

Many counts were recorded for this clonotype. This chain links TRBV29-1 with TRBJ2-2; TRBD1 aligns across 9 bases. J gave up 5 bases and V 3 bases, and 4 bases lay outside the gene matches. CDR1 is SQVTM, CDR2 ANQGSEA, per germline. The CDR3 runs 14 residues. The CDR3, as DNA: TGCAGCGTTGACTCCGGGACAGGGACCGGGGAGCTGTTTTTT. It codes for CSVDSGTGTGELFF.

J is TRBJ1-4 and V is TRBV7-2; D unresolved. Trimming took 5 bases from V and 8 from J, leaving 12 bases between them. The CDR3 length is 13 residues. Germline V gene sequence: CDR1 SGHTA, CDR2 FQGNSA. CDR3 nucleotides: TGTGCCAGCAGCCTACAACCGGGGGAAAAACTGTTTTTT. This translates into CASSLQPGEKLFF.

This chain links TRBV20-1 with TRBJ2-2, with 7 bases that match TRBD2. The CDR3 consists of 14 residues. Unmatched junction bases numbered 3, after V lost 4 bases and J lost 1 base. Germline CDR1 DFQATT, CDR2 SNEGSKA (reference sequence). The CDR3: CSAKREGNTGELFF. Here the CDR3 DNA reads TGCAGTGCTAAGCGGGAAGGGAACACCGGGGAGCTGTTTTTT.

The chain couples TRBV7-9 to TRBJ1-2, with D perhaps TRBD1 (5 bases). CDR3 length: 15 residues. In germline, CDR1 is SEHNR, CDR2 FQNEAQ (reference sequence). V was shortened by 5 bases and J by 8 bases, with 21 bases between the two germline ends. The chain's CDR3 is CASSQGVEAGIGYTF. CDR3 coding DNA: TGTGCCAGCAGCCAAGGGGTGGAGGCAGGGATCGGCTACACCTTC.

This clonotype showed up many times. The chain is built from TRBV25-1 and TRBJ1-6, with D possibly TRBD1 on 5 matching bases. This CDR3 spans 15 amino acids. With 2 bases removed from V and 7 bases from J, the gap between germline ends came to 12 bases. Germline CDR1 reads MGHDK; CDR2 reads SYGVNS. In DNA, the CDR3 is TGTGCCAGCAGTGAAACAGGACTGTTGAATTCACCCCTCCACTTT. It encodes CASSETGLLNSPLHF.

This clonotype occurred many times. The chain carries TRBV6-5 and TRBJ2-6, with D uncertain. Germline CDR1 MNHEY, CDR2 SVGAGI. The CDR3 has 12 amino acids. Trimming left V 0 bases short and J 9 bases short, with 3 bases between. In DNA form, the CDR3 reads TGTGCCAGCAGTTACTCGGGCAACGTCCTGACTTTC. This encodes CASSYSGNVLTF.

This clonotype came up a few times. This sequence joins TRBV20-1 and TRBJ1-1; D is unclear. The CDR3 contains 14 residues. Germline CDR1 DFQATT, CDR2 SNEGSKA (reference sequence). The ends were cut back, 6 bases at V and 1 base at J, with 15 bases in the middle. CDR3 protein: CSASQQSSNTEAFF. CDR3 nucleotides: TGCAGTGCCTCACAACAATCCTCGAACACTGAAGCTTTCTTT.

This clonotype came up many times. The chain is built from TRBV5-6 and TRBJ2-7; D ambiguous. V was cut by 1 base and J by 5 bases, with 10 bases left in between. The CDR3 runs to 13 residues. The V gene's germline CDR1 is SGHDT and CDR2 YYEEEE. The CDR3, as DNA: TGTGCCAGCAGCTTGATTACTGGGGACGAGCAGTACTTC. Translating it yields CASSLITGDEQYF.

This clonotype was picked up a small number of times. The rearrangement uses TRBV12-3 or TRBV12-4 and TRBJ1-1, with D perhaps matching TRBD1 (5 bases). Between the trimmed V and J ends, which lost 8 bases and 1 base, there was a span of 17 bases. This CDR3 has 15 amino acids. In DNA form, the CDR3 reads TGTGCCAGCGCGGATGTATTTACAGGGAACACTGAAGCTTTCTTT. Translating gives CASADVFTGNTEAFF.

This chain connects TRBV12-3 or TRBV12-4 to TRBJ1-3, with D perhaps matching TRBD1 (5 bases). Trimming took off 6 bases at V and 2 bases at J, with 14 bases between the two ends. There are 15 residues in the CDR3. In DNA form, the CDR3 reads TGTGCCAGCAGCTCTACGCAGGGTGCTGGAAACACCATATATTTT. This gives the protein CASSSTQGAGNTIYF.

In its sample, this clonotype was seen many times. The V call is TRBV29-1, the J call TRBJ1-2; D may be TRBD1 (5 bases). Germline V gene data show CDR1 as SQVTM and CDR2 as ANQGSEA. There are 12 residues in the CDR3. V was trimmed by 3 bases and J by 5 bases, leaving 10 bases between them. The CDR3 DNA follows: TGCAGCGTTGACCGACAGACGTATGGCTACACCTTC. It yields the protein CSVDRQTYGYTF.

This clonotype was seen more than once but under ten times. The V gene is TRBV7-6, the J gene TRBJ2-7; D possibly corresponds to TRBD2 (5 bases). The CDR3 length is 15 residues. The germline gives CDR1 SGHVS, CDR2 FNYEAQ. The germline V and J ends were trimmed by 5 bases and 2 bases, with 16 bases remaining between them. CDR3 in DNA: TGTGCCAGCAGCAACGAGGGCATCAACGCCTACGAGCAGTACTTC. Its protein product is CASSNEGINAYEQYF. Complete variable domain (other parts from reference TRBV7-6 and TRBJ2-7): GAGVSQSPRYKVTKRGQDVALRCDPISGHVSLYWYRQALGQGPEFLTYFNYEAQQDKSGLPNDRFSAERPEGSISTLTIQRTEQRDSAMYRCASSNEGINAYEQYFGPGTRLTVT.

The chain combines TRBV24-1 with TRBJ2-5; 9 bases agree with TRBD1. Trimming took 9 bases from V and 1 from J; bases not matched to a gene: 14. Germline CDR1 and CDR2: KGHDR and SFDVKD. The CDR3 length is 17 residues. DNA for the CDR3: TGTGCCACCTCCGGGGCCCACCTGACAGGGGGCCAAGAGACCCAGTACTTC. Translation: CATSGAHLTGGQETQYF.

This clonotype was observed a handful of times. The J gene is TRBJ1-5, the V gene TRBV20-1; 7 bases are shared with TRBD1. Trimming at V came to 3 bases and at J to 3 bases, leaving 11 bases not matched to a gene. Looked up from germline, CDR1 is DFQATT and CDR2 is SNEGSKA (reference sequence). The CDR3 spans 16 residues. The CDR3 spells CSASTNVDRDNQPQHF. CDR3 DNA sequence: TGCAGTGCTAGTACTAACGTCGACAGGGACAATCAGCCCCAGCATTTT.

The V gene is TRBV15, the J gene TRBJ2-5; tentatively, D is TRBD2 (6 bases). V lost 4 bases, J lost 2 bases, and 11 bases lay in between. CDR3 length equals 14 residues. The germline V gene encodes CDR1 LNHNV and CDR2 YYDKDF (reference sequence). The CDR3 loop reads CATSTTRGQETQYF. The CDR3 region has the DNA TGTGCCACCAGCACGACTAGAGGACAAGAGACCCAGTACTTC.

The V gene is TRBV9, the J gene TRBJ2-7; 7 nucleotides agree with TRBD2. This CDR3 comprises 15 residues. Germline CDR1 SGDLS, CDR2 YYNGEE. V trimming: 4 bases; J trimming: 5 bases; junction bases outside the gene matches: 12. For the CDR3, the DNA is TGTGCCAGCAGCCAAGATAGGGAGGGGTTCGACGAGCAGTACTTC. Amino acids: CASSQDREGFDEQYF.

This clonotype came up a few times. The chain joins TRBV7-2 to TRBJ2-2; 7 bases are a match to TRBD2. CDR3 length: 19 amino acids. The V gene end was trimmed by 3 bases and the J gene end by 0 bases; junction bases not matched to a gene: 13. Germline CDR1 and CDR2: SGHTA and FQGNSA. CDR3 in amino acids: CASSLVPSGAVSNTGELFF. DNA of the CDR3: TGTGCCAGCAGCTTGGTACCTAGCGGAGCCGTCTCGAACACCGGGGAGCTGTTTTTT.

This clonotype appeared a few times. The genes are TRBV12-3 or TRBV12-4 and TRBJ2-6; D may match TRBD1 or TRBD2 (5 bases each). The CDR3 is 17 amino acids. The ends were cut back, 2 bases at V and 0 bases at J, with 11 bases in the middle. CDR3 sequence: CASSLSGRISGANVLTF. CDR3 bases: TGTGCCAGCAGTTTATCGGGACGGATCTCTGGGGCCAACGTCCTGACTTTC.

The chain joins TRBV29-1 to TRBJ1-1; TRBD1 is a possible D gene (6 bases). The CDR3 loop spans 11 amino acids. Germline CDR1 is SQVTM and CDR2 is ANQGSEA. The CDR3, as DNA: TGCAGTTTCAGGGGATGGACTGAAGCTTTCTTT. Translating it yields CSFRGWTEAFF.

A remark on this clonotype: A read error may account for a junction end that differs from germline. This sequence joins TRBV10-3 and TRBJ1-5; D uncertain. The CDR3 extends over 14 amino acids. Germline V gene sequence: CDR1 ENHRY, CDR2 SYGVKD. CDR3 nucleotide sequence: TGTGCCAGCAGTGAACAAGGGAATAATCAGCCCCAGCATTTT. Translating gives CASSEQGNNQPQHF.